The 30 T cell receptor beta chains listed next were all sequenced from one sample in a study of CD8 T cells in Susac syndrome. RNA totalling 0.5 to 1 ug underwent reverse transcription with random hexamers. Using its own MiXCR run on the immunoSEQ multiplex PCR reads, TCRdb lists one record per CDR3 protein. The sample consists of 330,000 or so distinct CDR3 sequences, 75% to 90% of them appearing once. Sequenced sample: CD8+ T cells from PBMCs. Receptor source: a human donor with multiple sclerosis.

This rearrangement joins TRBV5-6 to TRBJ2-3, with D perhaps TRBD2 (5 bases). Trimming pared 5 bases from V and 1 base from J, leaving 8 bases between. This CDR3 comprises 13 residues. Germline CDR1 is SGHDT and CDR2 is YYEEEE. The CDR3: CASRSGGTDTQYF. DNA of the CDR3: TGTGCCAGCAGGTCCGGGGGCACAGATACGCAGTATTTT. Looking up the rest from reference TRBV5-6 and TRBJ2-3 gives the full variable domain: DAGVTQSPTHLIKTRGQQVTLRCSPKSGHDTVSWYQQALGQGPQFIFQYYEEEERQRGNFPDRFSGHQFPNYSSELNVNALLLGDSALYLCASRSGGTDTQYFGPGTRLTVL.

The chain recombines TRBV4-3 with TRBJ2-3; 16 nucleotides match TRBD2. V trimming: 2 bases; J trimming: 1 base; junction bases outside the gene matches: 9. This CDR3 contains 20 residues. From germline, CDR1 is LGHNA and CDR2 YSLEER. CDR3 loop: CASSQPGLAGGAWGTDTQYF. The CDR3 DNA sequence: TGCGCCAGCAGCCAACCGGGACTAGCGGGGGGGGCGTGGGGCACAGATACGCAGTATTTT.

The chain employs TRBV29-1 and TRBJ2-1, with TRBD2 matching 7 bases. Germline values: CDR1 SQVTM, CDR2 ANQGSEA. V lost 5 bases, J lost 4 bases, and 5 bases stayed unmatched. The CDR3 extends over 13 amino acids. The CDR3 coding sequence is TGCAGCGTTTTCCTAGCGGAGTACAATGAGCAGTTCTTC. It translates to CSVFLAEYNEQFF.

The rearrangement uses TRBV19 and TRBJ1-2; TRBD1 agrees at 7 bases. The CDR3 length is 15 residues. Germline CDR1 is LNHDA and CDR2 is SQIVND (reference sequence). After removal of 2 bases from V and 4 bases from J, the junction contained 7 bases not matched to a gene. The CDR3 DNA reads TGTGCCAGTAGTATACGCCAGGGGGGACTCTATGGCTACACCTTC. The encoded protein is CASSIRQGGLYGYTF.

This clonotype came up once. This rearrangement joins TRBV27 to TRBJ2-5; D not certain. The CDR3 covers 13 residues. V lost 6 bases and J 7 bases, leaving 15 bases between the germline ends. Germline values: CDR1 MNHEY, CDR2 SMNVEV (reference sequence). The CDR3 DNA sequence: TGTGCCAGCAGCTTCGGACCCTTAGGGACCCAGTACTTC. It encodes CASSFGPLGTQYF.

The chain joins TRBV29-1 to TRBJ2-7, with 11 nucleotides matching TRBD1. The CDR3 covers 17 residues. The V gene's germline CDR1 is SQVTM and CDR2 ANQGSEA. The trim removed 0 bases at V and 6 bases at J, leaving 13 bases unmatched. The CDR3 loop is CSVEDLPRTGGPSEQYF. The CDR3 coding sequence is TGCAGCGTTGAAGATCTGCCTCGGACAGGGGGCCCTTCCGAGCAGTACTTC.

The CDR3 spells CSARVLESDTGELFF. The DNA of the CDR3 is TGCAGTGCTAGAGTACTAGAATCAGACACCGGGGAGCTGTTTTTT. V gene TRBV20-1 combines with J gene TRBJ2-2; D possibly corresponds to TRBD2 (5 bases). The V gene lost 1 base and the J gene lost 3 bases, with 12 bases spanning the gap. The CDR3 has 15 residues. The germline V gene encodes CDR1 DFQATT and CDR2 SNEGSKA (reference sequence).

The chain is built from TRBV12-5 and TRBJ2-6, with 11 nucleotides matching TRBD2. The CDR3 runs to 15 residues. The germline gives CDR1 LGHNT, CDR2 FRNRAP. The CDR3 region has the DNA TGTGCCCCACTAGCGGGGGACTCTGGGGCCAACGTCCTGACTTTC. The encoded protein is CAPLAGDSGANVLTF. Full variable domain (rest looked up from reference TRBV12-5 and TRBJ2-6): DARVTQTPRHKVTEMGQEVTMRCQPILGHNTVFWYRQTMMQGLELLAYFRNRAPLDDSGMPKDRFSAEMPDATLATLKIQPSEPRDSAVYFCAPLAGDSGANVLTFGAGSRLTVL.

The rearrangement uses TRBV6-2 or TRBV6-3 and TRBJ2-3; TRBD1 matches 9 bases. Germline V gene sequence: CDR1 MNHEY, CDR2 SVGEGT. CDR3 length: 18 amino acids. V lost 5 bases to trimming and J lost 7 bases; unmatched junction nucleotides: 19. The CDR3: CASSDHIGQGTRVNTQYF. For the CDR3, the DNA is TGTGCCAGCAGTGATCACATCGGACAGGGGACGCGCGTGAATACGCAGTATTTT.

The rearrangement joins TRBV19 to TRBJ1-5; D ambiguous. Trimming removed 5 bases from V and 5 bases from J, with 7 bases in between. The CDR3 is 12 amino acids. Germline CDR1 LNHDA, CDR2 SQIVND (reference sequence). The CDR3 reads CASSYPHQPQHF. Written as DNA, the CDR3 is TGTGCCAGTAGTTACCCCCATCAGCCCCAGCATTTT.

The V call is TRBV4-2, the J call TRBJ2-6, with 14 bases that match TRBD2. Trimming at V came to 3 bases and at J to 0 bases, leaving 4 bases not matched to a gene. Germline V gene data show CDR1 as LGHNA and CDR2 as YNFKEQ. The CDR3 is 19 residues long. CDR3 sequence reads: CASSQGLAGDPSGANVLTF. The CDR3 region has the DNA TGTGCCAGCAGCCAGGGACTAGCGGGAGACCCCTCTGGGGCCAACGTCCTGACTTTC.

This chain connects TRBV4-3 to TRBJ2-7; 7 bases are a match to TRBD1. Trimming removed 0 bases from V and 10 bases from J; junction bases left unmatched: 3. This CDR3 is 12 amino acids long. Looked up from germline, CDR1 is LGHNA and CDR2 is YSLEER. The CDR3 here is CASSQEGDSQYF. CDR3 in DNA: TGCGCCAGCAGCCAAGAGGGGGACAGCCAGTACTTC.

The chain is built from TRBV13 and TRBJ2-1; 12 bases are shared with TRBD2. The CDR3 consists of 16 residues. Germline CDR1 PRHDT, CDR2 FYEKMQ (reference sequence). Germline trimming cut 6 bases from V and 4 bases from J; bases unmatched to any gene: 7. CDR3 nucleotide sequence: TGTGCCAGCAGACCAGGACTAGCGGGGACTTACAATGAGCAGTTCTTC. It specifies CASRPGLAGTYNEQFF.

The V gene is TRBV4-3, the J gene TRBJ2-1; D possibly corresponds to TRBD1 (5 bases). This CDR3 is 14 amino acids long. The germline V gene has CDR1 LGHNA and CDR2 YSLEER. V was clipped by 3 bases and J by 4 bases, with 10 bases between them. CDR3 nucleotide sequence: TGCGCCAGCAGCCACAGGGTTGGGTACAATGAGCAGTTCTTC. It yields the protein CASSHRVGYNEQFF.

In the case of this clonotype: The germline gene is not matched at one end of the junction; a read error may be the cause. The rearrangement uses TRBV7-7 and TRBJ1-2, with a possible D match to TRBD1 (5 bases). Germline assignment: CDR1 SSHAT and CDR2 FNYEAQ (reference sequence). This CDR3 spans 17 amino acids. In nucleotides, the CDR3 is TGTGCTAGCAGCCCGCGAGGGACCTCCCAGAGGGGAGAGGGCTACACCTTC. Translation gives CASSPRGTSQRGEGYTF.

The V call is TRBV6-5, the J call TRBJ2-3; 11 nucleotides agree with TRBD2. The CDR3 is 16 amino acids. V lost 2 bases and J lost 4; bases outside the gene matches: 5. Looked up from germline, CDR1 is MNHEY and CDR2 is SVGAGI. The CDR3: CASSYPGLAGADTQYF. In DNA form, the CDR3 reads TGTGCCAGCAGTTACCCAGGACTAGCGGGCGCAGATACGCAGTATTTT.

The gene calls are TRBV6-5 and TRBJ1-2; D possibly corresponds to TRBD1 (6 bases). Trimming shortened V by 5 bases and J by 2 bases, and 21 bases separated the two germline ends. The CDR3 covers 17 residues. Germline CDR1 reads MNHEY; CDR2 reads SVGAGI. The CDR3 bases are TGTGCCAGCAGTAACCCAACGGGGGGCGGGACGAACTATGGCTACACCTTC. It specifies CASSNPTGGGTNYGYTF.

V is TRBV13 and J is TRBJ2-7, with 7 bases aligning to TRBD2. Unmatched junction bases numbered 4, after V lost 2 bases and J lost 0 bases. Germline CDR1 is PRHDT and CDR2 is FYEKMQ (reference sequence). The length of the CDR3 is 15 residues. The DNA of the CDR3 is TGTGCCAGCAGCTTATCGCGGGAGCTCTCCTACGAGCAGTACTTC. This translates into CASSLSRELSYEQYF.

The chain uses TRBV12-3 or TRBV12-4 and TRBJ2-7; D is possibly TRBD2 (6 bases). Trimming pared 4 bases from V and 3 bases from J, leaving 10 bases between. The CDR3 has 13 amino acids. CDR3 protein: CASSSGLYYEQYF. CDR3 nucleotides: TGTGCCAGCAGTTCGGGACTTTACTACGAGCAGTACTTC.

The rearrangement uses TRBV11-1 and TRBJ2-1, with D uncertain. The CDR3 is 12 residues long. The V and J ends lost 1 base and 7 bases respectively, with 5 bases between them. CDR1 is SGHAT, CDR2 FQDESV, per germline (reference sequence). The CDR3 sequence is CASSLDSNEQFF. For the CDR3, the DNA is TGTGCCAGCAGCTTAGACTCTAATGAGCAGTTCTTC. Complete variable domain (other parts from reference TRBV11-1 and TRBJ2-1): EAEVAQSPRYKITEKSQAVAFWCDPISGHATLYWYRQILGQGPELLVQFQDESVVDDSQLPKDRFSAERLKGVDSTLKIQPAELGDSAMYLCASSLDSNEQFFGPGTRLTVL.

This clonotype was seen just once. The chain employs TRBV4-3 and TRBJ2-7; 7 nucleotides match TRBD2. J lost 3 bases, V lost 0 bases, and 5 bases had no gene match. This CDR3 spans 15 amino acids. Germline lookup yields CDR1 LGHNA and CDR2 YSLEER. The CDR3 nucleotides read TGCGCCAGCAGCCAAGATGGAATAGCGGGCTACGAGCAGTACTTC. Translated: CASSQDGIAGYEQYF.

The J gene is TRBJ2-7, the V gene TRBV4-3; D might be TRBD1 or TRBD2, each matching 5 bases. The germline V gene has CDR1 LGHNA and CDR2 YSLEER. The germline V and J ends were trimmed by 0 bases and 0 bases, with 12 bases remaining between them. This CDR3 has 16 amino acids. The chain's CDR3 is CASSQDRSGSSYEQYF. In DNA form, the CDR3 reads TGCGCCAGCAGCCAAGATAGGTCAGGGAGCTCCTACGAGCAGTACTTC.

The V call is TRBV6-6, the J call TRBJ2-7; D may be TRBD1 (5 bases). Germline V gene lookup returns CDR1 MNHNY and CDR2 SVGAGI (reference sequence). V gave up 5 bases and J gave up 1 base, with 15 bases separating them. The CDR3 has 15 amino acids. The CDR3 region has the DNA TGTGCCAGCAGTACTCAGGGATCCTATTCCTACGAGCAGTACTTC. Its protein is CASSTQGSYSYEQYF.

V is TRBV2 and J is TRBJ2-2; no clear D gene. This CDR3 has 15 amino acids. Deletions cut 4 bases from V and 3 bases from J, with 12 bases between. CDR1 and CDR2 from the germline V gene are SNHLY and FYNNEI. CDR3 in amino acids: CASSVGYRDTGELFF. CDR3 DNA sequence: TGTGCCAGCAGTGTTGGGTATCGGGACACCGGGGAGCTGTTTTTT.

The CDR3 loop is CASSFDRGTYEQYF. The DNA of the CDR3 is TGTGCCAGCAGCTTCGACAGGGGGACCTACGAGCAGTACTTC. The chain links TRBV11-2 to TRBJ2-7, with TRBD1 identical over 9 bases. This CDR3 has 14 amino acids. Per germline, CDR1 SGHAT and CDR2 FQNNGV. The trim removed 3 bases at V and 2 bases at J, leaving 2 bases unmatched.

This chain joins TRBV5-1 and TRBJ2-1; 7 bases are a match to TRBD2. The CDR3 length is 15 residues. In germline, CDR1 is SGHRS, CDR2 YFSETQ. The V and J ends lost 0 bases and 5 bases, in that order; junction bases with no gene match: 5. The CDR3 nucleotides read TGCGCCAGCAGCTTGGGCCGCGGGGGAGACAATGAGCAGTTCTTC. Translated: CASSLGRGGDNEQFF.

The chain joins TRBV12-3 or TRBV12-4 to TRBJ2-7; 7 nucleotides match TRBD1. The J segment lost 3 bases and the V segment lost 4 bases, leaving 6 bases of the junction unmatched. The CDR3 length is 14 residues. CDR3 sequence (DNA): TGTGCCAGCAGTTCCGGACAGGTGGGCTACGAGCAGTACTTC. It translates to CASSSGQVGYEQYF.

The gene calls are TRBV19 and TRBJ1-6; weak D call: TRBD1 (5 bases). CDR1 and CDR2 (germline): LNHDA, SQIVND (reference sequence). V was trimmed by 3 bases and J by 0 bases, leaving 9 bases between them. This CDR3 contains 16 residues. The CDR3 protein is CASSISDSSYNSPLHF. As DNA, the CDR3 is TGTGCCAGTAGTATCTCCGACAGCTCCTATAATTCACCCCTCCACTTT.

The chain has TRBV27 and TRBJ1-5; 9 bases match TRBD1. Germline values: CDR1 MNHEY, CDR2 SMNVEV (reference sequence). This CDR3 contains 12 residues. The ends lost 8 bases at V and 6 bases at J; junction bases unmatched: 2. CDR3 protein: CASRQGGQPQHF. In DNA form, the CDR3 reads TGTGCCAGCCGACAGGGGGGTCAGCCCCAGCATTTT.

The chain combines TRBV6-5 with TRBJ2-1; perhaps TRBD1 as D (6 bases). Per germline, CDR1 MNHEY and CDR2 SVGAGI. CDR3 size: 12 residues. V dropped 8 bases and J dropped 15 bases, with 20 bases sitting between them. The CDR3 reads CASGPRGQHMFF. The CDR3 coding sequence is TGTGCCAGCGGCCCCAGGGGACAACACATGTTCTTC.